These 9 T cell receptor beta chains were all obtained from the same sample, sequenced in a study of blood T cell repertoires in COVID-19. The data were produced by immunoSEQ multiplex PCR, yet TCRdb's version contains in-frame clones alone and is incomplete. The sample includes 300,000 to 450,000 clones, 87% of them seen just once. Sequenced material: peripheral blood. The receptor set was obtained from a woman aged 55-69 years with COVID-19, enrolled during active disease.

The CDR3 DNA sequence: TGTGCCAGCAGCCGAGACAGGCGAGGCAATCAGCCCCAGCATTTT. Residues: CASSRDRRGNQPQHF. The rearrangement joins TRBV4-2 to TRBJ1-5, with D tentatively TRBD1 (6 bases). The V and J ends lost 4 bases and 2 bases respectively, with 12 bases between them. The CDR3 is made up of 15 amino acids. CDR1 and CDR2 (germline): LGHNA, YNFKEQ.

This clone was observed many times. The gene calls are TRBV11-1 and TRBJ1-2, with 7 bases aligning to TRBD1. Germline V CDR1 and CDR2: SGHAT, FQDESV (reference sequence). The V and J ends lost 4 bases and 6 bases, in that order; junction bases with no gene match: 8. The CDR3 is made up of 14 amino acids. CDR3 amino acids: CASSSPGQSDGYTF. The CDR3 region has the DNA TGTGCCAGCAGCTCGCCGGGACAGTCAGATGGCTACACCTTC. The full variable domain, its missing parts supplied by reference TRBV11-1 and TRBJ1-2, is EAEVAQSPRYKITEKSQAVAFWCDPISGHATLYWYRQILGQGPELLVQFQDESVVDDSQLPKDRFSAERLKGVDSTLKIQPAELGDSAMYLCASSSPGQSDGYTFGSGTRLTVV.

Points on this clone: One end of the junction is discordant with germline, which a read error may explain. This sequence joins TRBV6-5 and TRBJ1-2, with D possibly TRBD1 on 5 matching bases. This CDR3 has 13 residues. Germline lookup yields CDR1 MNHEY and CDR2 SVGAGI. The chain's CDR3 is CASSYSRRDVTCF. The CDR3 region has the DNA TGTGCCAGCAGTTACTCGAGGCGGGACGTCACTTGCTTC.

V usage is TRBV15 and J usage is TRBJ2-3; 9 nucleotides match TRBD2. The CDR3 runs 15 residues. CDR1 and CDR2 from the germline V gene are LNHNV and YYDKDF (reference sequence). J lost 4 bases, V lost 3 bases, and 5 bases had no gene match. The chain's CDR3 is CATSRGGGAADTQYF. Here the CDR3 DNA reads TGTGCCACCAGCAGGGGCGGGGGGGCGGCAGATACGCAGTATTTT.

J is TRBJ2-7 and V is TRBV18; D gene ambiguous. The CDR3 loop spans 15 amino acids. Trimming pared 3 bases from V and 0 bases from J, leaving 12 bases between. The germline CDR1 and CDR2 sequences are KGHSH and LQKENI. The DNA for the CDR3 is TGTGCCAGCTCACCTTCCGACTGGAGCTCCTACGAGCAGTACTTC. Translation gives CASSPSDWSSYEQYF.

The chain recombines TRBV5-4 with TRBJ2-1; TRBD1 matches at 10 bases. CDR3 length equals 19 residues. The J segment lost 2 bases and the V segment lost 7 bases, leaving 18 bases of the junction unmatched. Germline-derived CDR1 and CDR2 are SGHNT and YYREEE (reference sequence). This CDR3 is CASESISGQGLYTYNEQFF. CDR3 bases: TGTGCCAGCGAATCCATCTCGGGACAGGGGTTATACACCTACAATGAGCAGTTCTTC.

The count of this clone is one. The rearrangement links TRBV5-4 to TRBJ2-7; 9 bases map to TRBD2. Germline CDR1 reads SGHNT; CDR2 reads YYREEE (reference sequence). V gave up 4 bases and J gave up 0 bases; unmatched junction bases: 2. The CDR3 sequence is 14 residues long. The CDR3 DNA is TGTGCCAGCAGCCCAGCGGGGGGCTCCTACGAGCAGTACTTC. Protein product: CASSPAGGSYEQYF.

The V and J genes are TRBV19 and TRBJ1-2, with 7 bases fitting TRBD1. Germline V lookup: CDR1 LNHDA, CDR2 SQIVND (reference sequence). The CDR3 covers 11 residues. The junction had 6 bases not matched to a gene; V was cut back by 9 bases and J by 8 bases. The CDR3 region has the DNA TGTGCCAGAGACTACAGGGGCGGCTACACCTTC. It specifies CARDYRGGYTF.

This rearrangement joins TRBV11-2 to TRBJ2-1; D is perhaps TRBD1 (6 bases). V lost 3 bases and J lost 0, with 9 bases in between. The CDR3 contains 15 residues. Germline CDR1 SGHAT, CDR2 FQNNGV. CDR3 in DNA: TGTGCCAGCAGCTTTGCCAGGGGCTCCTACAATGAGCAGTTCTTC. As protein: CASSFARGSYNEQFF. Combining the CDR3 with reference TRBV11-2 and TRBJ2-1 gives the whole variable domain EAGVAQSPRYKIIEKRQSVAFWCNPISGHATLYWYQQILGQGPKLLIQFQNNGVVDDSQLPKDRFSAERLKGVDSTLKIQPAKLEDSAVYLCASSFARGSYNEQFFGPGTRLTVL.